This TCR beta chain originates from a study of blood T cell repertoires in COVID-19. Background on the study: Researchers got acute and convalescent COVID-19 samples from the United States, Italy and Spain. T cells, B-cell-depleted T cells, or PBMCs provided the cDNA or gDNA that served as material.

Germline V CDR1 and CDR2: LNHNV, YYDKDF (reference sequence). Trimming removed 0 bases at V and 3 bases at J, with 9 bases between. This CDR3 is 15 amino acids long. Authors' analysis steps: Nucleated cell number was recorded as an estimate derived from reference gene primer amplification. This table comes from immunoSEQ multiplex PCR, and its TCRdb copy is limited to in-frame clones, with some not included. V, J and clone size are those of that table, while D and trimming were read from the DNA. The table includes roughly 90,000 clones, roughly 82% detected once. This clone was found a few times. The chain recombines TRBV15 with TRBJ1-5; D is possibly TRBD1 (5 bases). Sequenced sample: peripheral blood. This receptor was identified in a human donor in a cohort sampled during active COVID-19. The CDR3 protein is CATSREAQDNQPQHF. The CDR3 nucleotides read TGTGCCACCAGCAGAGAAGCACAGGACAATCAGCCCCAGCATTTT.